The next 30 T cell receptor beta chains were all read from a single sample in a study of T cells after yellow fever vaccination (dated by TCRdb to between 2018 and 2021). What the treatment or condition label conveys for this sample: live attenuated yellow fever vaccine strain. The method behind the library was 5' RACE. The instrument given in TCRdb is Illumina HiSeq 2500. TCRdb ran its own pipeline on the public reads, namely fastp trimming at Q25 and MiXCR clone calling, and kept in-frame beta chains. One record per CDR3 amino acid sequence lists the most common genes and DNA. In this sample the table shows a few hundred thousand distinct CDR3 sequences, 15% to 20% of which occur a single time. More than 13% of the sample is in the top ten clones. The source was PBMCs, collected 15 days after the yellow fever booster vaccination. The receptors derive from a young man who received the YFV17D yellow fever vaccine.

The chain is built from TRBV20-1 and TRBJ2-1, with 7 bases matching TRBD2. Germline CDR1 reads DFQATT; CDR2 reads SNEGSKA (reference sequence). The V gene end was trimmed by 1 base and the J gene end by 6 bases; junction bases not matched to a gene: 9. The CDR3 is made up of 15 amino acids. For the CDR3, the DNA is TGCAGTGCTAGAGCTCTAAGCGGGAACGGCAATGAGCAGTTCTTC. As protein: CSARALSGNGNEQFF.

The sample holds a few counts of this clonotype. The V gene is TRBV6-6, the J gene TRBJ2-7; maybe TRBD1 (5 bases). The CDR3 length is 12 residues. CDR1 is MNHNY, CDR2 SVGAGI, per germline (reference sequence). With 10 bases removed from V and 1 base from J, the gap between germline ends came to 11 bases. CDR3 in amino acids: CATTRQSYEQYF. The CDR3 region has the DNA TGTGCCACCACAAGACAGTCCTACGAGCAGTACTTC.

CDR3 sequence: CSAKGTLPEKLFF. The CDR3, as DNA: TGCAGTGCTAAAGGGACCTTGCCGGAAAAACTGTTTTTT. The chain employs TRBV20-1 and TRBJ1-4; tentatively, D is TRBD1 (5 bases). The CDR3 totals 13 residues. The V gene's germline CDR1 is DFQATT and CDR2 SNEGSKA (reference sequence). V was pared by 4 bases and J by 8 bases, with 14 bases between.

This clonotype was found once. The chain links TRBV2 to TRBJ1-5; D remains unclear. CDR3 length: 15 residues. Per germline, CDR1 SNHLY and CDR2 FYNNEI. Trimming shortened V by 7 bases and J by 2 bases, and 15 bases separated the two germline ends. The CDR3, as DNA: TGTGCCAGCACGCGGGAGGCGTTGGGCAATCAGCCCCAGCATTTT. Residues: CASTREALGNQPQHF.

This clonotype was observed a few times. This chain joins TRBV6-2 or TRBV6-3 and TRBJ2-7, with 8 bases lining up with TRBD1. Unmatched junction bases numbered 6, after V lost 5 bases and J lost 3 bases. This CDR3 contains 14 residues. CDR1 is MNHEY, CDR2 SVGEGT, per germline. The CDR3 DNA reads TGTGCCAGCAGTGGCATGACAGGGGACTACGAGCAGTACTTC. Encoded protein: CASSGMTGDYEQYF.

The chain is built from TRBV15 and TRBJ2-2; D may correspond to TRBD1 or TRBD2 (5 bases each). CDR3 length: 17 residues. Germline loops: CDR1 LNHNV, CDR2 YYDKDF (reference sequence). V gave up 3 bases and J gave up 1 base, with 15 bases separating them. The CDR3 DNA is TGTGCCACCAGCAGCTTCTCGGGACCGAAGAACACCGGGGAGCTGTTTTTT. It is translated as CATSSFSGPKNTGELFF.

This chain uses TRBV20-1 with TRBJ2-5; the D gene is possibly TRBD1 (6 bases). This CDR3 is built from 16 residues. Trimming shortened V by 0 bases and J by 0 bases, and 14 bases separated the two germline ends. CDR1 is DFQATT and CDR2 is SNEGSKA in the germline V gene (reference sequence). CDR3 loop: CSARDLGGQYQETQYF. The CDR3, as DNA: TGCAGTGCTAGAGATCTGGGCGGACAGTACCAAGAGACCCAGTACTTC.

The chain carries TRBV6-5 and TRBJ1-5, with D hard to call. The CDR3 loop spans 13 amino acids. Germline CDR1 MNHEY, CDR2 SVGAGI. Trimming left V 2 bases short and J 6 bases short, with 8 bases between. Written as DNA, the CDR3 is TGTGCCAGCAGTTACGGCCAGCGTCAGCCCCAGCATTTT. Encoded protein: CASSYGQRQPQHF.

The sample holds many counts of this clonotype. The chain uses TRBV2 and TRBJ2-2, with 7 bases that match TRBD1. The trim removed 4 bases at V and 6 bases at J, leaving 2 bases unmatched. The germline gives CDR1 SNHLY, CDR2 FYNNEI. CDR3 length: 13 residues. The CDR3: CASSGQGPGELFF. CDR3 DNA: TGTGCCAGCAGTGGACAGGGCCCCGGGGAGCTGTTTTTT.

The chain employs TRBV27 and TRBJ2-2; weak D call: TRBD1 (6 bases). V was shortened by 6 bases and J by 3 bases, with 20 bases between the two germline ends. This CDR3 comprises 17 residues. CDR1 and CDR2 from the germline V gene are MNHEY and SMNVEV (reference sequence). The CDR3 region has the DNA TGTGCCAGCAGCACTTACTTCCGGGACACCTACACCGGGGAGCTGTTTTTT. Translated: CASSTYFRDTYTGELFF.

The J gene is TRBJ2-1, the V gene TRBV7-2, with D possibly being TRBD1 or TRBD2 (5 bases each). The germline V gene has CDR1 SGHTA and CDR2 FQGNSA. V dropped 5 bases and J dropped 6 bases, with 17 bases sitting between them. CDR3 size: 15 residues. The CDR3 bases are TGTGCCAGCAGCGACAGTGGGGGTTCGGTCAATGAGCAGTTCTTC. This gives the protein CASSDSGGSVNEQFF.

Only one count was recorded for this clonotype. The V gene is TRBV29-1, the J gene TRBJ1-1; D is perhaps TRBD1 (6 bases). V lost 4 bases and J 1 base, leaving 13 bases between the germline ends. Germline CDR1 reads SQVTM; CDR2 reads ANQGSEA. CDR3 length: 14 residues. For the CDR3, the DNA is TGCAGCGTTGGTCGGGGGCAATCGAACACTGAAGCTTTCTTT. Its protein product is CSVGRGQSNTEAFF.

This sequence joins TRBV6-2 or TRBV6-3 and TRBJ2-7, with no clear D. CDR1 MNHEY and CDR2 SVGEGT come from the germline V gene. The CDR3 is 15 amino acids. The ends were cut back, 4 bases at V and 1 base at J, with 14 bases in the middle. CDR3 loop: CASSSGAVSSYEQYF. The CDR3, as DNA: TGTGCCAGCAGTTCGGGCGCGGTGTCGTCCTACGAGCAGTACTTC.

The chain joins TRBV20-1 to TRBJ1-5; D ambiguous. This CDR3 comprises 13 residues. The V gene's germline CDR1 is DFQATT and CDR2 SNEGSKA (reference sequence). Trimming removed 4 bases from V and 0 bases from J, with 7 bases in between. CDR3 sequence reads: CSANRHSNQPQHF. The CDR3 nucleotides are TGCAGTGCTAATAGGCATAGCAATCAGCCCCAGCATTTT.

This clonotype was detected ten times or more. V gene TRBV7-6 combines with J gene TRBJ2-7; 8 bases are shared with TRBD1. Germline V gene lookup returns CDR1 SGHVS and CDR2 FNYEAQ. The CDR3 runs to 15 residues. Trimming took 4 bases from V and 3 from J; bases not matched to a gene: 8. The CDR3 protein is CASSSEDRAGYEQYF. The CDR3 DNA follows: TGTGCCAGCAGCTCGGAGGACAGGGCCGGCTACGAGCAGTACTTC.

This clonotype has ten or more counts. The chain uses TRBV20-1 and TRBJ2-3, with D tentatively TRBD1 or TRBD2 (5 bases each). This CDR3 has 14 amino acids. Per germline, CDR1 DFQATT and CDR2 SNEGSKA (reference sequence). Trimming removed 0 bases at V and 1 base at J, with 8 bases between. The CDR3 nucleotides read TGCAGTGCTAGAGATCAGGGAGGCACAGATACGCAGTATTTT. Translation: CSARDQGGTDTQYF.

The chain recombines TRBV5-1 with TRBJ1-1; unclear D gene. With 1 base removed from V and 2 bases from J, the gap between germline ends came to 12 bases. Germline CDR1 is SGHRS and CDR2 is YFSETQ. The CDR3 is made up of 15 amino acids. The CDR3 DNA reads TGCGCCAGCAGCTTGACAAGGATGCCCAACACTGAAGCTTTCTTT. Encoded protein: CASSLTRMPNTEAFF.

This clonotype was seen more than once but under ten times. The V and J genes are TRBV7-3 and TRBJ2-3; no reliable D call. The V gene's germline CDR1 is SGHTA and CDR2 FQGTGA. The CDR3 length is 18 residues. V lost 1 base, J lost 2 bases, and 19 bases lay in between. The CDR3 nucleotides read TGTGCCAGCAGCTTAAGCGCGGCGAGCAGCATAACCACAGATACGCAGTATTTT. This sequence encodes CASSLSAASSITTDTQYF.

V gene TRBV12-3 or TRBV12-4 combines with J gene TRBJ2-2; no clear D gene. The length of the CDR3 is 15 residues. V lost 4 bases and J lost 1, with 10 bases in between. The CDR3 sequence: CASSYRLENTGELFF. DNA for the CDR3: TGTGCCAGCAGTTACCGCCTAGAGAACACCGGGGAGCTGTTTTTT.

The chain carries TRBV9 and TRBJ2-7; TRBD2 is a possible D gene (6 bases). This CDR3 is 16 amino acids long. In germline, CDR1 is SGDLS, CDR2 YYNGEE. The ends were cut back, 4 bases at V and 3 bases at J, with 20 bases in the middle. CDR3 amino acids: CASSPGGGAQIYEQYF. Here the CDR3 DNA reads TGTGCCAGCAGCCCCGGCGGAGGGGCGCAGATCTACGAGCAGTACTTC.

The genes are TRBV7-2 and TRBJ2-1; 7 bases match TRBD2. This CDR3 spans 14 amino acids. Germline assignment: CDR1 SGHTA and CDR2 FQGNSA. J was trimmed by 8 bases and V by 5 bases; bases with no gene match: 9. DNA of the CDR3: TGTGCCAGCAGCCGACCCGGGACTAAGCATGAGCAGTTCTTC. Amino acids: CASSRPGTKHEQFF.

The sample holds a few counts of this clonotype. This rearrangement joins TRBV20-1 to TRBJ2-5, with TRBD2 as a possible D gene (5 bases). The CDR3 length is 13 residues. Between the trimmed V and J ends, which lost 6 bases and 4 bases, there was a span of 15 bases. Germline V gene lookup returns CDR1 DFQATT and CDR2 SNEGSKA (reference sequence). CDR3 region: CSAASSRIETQYF. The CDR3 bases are TGCAGTGCAGCGTCTAGCCGGATAGAGACCCAGTACTTC.

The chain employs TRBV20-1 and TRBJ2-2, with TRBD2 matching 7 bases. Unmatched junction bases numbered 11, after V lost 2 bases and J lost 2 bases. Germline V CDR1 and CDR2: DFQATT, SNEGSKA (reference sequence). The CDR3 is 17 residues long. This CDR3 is CSARRPRGGVNTGELFF. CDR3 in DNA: TGCAGTGCTAGAAGGCCCCGGGGAGGGGTCAACACCGGGGAGCTGTTTTTT.

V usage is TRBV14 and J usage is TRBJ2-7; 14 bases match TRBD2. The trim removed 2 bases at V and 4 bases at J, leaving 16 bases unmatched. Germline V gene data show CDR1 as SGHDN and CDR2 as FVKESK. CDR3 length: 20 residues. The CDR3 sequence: CASSQWGGLAGANRRYEQYF. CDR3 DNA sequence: TGTGCCAGCAGCCAATGGGGGGGACTAGCGGGAGCGAATCGGAGATACGAGCAGTACTTC.

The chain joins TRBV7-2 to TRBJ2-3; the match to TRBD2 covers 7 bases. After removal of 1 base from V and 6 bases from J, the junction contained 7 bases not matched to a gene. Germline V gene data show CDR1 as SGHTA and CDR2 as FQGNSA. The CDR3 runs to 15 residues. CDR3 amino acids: CASSLVGTTGDTQYF. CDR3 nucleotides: TGTGCCAGCAGCTTAGTAGGGACTACCGGGGATACGCAGTATTTT.

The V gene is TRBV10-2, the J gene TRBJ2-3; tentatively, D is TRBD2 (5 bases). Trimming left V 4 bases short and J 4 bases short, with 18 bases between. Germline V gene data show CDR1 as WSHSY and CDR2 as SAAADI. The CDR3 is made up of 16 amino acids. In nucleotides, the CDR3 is TGCGCCAGCAGTGGTCGCGATTGGGTAGCGTCAGATACGCAGTATTTT. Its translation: CASSGRDWVASDTQYF.

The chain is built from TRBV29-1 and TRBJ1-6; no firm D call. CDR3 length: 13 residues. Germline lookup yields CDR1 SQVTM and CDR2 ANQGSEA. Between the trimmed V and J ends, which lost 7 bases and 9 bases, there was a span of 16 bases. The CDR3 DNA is TGCAGCGCCCTGTCCTCACCCGGTTCACCCCTCCACTTT. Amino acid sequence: CSALSSPGSPLHF.

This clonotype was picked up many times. CDR3 in amino acids: CSAPLAGAETQYF. The CDR3, as DNA: TGCAGTGCCCCCCTAGCGGGGGCGGAGACCCAGTACTTC. The chain joins TRBV20-1 to TRBJ2-5, with TRBD2 matching 10 bases. Germline assignment: CDR1 DFQATT and CDR2 SNEGSKA (reference sequence). V lost 6 bases and J lost 5; bases outside the gene matches: 6. The CDR3 contains 13 residues.

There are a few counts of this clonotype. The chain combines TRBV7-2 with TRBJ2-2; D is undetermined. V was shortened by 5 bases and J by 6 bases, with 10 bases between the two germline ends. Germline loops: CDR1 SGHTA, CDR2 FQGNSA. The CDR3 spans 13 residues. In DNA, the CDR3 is TGTGCCAGCAGCCCTCAGCCTCCCGGGGAGCTGTTTTTT. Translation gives CASSPQPPGELFF.

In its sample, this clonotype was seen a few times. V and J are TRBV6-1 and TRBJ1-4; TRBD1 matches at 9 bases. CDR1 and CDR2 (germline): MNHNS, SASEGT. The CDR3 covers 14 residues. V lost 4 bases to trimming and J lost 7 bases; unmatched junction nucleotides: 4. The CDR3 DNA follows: TGTGCCAGCAGTGCCCGGGACAGGGCTGAAAAACTGTTTTTT. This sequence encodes CASSARDRAEKLFF.